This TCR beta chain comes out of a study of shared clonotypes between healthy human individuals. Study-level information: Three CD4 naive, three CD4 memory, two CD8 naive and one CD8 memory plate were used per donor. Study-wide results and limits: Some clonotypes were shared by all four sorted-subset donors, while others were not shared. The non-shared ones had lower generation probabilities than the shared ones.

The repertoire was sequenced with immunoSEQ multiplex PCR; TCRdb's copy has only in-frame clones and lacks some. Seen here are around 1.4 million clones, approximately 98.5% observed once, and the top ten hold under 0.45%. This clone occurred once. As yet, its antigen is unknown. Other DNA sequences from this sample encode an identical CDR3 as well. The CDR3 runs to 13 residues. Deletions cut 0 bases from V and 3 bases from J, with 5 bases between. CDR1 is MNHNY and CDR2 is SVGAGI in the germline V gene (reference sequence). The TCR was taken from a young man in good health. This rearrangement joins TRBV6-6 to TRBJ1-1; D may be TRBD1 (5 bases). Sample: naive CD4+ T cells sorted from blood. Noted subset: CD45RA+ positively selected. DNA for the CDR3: TGTGCCAGCAGTTACTCGGGACACACTGAAGCTTTCTTT. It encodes CASSYSGHTEAFF.